This note documents a single TCR beta chain sequence. The data were produced by immunoSEQ multiplex PCR, yet TCRdb's version contains in-frame clones alone and is incomplete. Here the sample spans about 200,000 clones, about 81% being singletons. This sample stems from a study of cytomegalovirus exposure and HLA in healthy donors. The ends were cut back, 2 bases at V and 6 bases at J, with 18 bases in the middle. The germline V gene encodes CDR1 SGHNT and CDR2 YYREEE (reference sequence). The CDR3 length is 15 residues. The sequencing input was PBMCs. V is TRBV5-4 and J is TRBJ2-7, with D possibly matching TRBD2 (6 bases). This receptor was obtained from a woman aged 25 to 39 in good health and CMV-seronegative. The CDR3 region is CASSLWAGNGGEQYF. In nucleotides, the CDR3 is TGTGCCAGCAGCTTATGGGCGGGGAACGGTGGCGAGCAGTACTTC.